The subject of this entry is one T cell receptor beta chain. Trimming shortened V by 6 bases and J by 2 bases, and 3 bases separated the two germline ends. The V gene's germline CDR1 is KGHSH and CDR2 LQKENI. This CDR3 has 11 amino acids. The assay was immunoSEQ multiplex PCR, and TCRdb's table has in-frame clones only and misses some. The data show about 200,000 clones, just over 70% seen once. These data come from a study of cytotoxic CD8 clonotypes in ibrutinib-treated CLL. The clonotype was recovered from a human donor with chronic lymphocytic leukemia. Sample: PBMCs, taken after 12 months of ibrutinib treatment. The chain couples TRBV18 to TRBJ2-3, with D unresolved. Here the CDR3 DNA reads TGTGCCAGCTCGAACACAGATACGCAGTATTTT. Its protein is CASSNTDTQYF.